These 12 T cell receptor beta chains originate from one sample sequenced in a study of cytomegalovirus exposure and HLA in healthy donors. A multiplex PCR was run with 60 Vbeta primers and 13 Jbeta primers. The data were produced by immunoSEQ multiplex PCR, yet TCRdb's version contains in-frame clones alone and is incomplete. The sample includes some 110,000 clones, 74% of them seen just once. Sequencing was performed on PBMCs. The receptor set was obtained from a woman aged 45-65 years in good health and CMV-seropositive.

The chain couples TRBV29-1 to TRBJ2-7, with 9 nucleotides matching TRBD1. This CDR3 contains 14 residues. Germline loops: CDR1 SQVTM, CDR2 ANQGSEA. V lost 4 bases, J lost 4 bases, and 8 bases stayed unmatched. CDR3 bases: TGCAGCGTTGTAATGACAGGGGGTAGGTACGAGCAGTACTTC. Translation: CSVVMTGGRYEQYF.

As regards this clone: The same CDR3 arises from other DNA sequences in this sample as well. J is TRBJ2-3 and V is TRBV6-5, with 12 positions matching TRBD2. Losses at the gene ends were 4 bases for V and 2 bases for J; bases not matched to a gene: 4. The CDR3 consists of 16 residues. Germline values: CDR1 MNHEY, CDR2 SVGAGI. CDR3 amino acids: CASSSLAGGYTDTQYF. The CDR3 bases are TGTGCCAGCAGTTCTCTAGCGGGGGGGTACACAGATACGCAGTATTTT.

CDR3: CASSASPTGNYNSPLHF. Here the CDR3 DNA reads TGTGCCAGCAGCGCCTCCCCCACAGGCAACTATAATTCACCCCTCCACTTT. J is TRBJ1-6 and V is TRBV7-8, with a possible D match to TRBD1 (5 bases). The CDR3 is made up of 17 amino acids. CDR1 is SGHVS, CDR2 FQNEAQ, per germline. V was clipped by 5 bases and J by 3 bases, with 17 bases between them.

A single count supports this clone. The chain links TRBV2 to TRBJ1-2, with a tentative D call TRBD1 (5 bases). The CDR3 is 13 amino acids. Trimming removed 1 base at V and 8 bases at J, with 11 bases between. The germline gives CDR1 SNHLY, CDR2 FYNNEI. CDR3 nucleotides: TGTGCCAGCAGTGAAGGCAGGGCGGGGGGCTACACCTTC. This sequence encodes CASSEGRAGGYTF.

The chain uses TRBV4-2 and TRBJ1-6; TRBD1 is a possible D gene (5 bases). This CDR3 is built from 16 residues. Germline V gene sequence: CDR1 LGHNA, CDR2 YNFKEQ. V was clipped by 0 bases and J by 10 bases, with 16 bases between them. CDR3 sequence (DNA): TGTGCCAGCAGCCAAGATCCGGGGGGATTGGGATCACCCCTCCACTTT. Translation: CASSQDPGGLGSPLHF.

The sample holds one count of this clone. The chain has TRBV5-6 and TRBJ2-7; 8 positions agree with TRBD1. The J segment lost 4 bases and the V segment lost 4 bases, leaving 10 bases of the junction unmatched. This CDR3 has 15 amino acids. Germline CDR1 reads SGHDT; CDR2 reads YYEEEE. DNA of the CDR3: TGTGCCAGCAGCGAGAAGGACAGGGCGCCGTACGAGCAGTACTTC. It encodes CASSEKDRAPYEQYF.

The V gene is TRBV9, the J gene TRBJ2-2; TRBD2 matches at 7 bases. V lost 4 bases and J lost 1; bases outside the gene matches: 7. Germline V lookup: CDR1 SGDLS, CDR2 YYNGEE. The CDR3 loop spans 16 amino acids. The CDR3 here is CASSTSRTRNTGELFF. The DNA of the CDR3 is TGTGCCAGCAGCACTTCCCGGACTAGGAACACCGGGGAGCTGTTTTTT.

This chain links TRBV19 with TRBJ1-5; TRBD1 aligns across 11 bases. The ends lost 5 bases at V and 6 bases at J; junction bases unmatched: 6. Per germline, CDR1 LNHDA and CDR2 SQIVND (reference sequence). CDR3 size: 15 residues. CDR3 protein: CASSSDRGRGQPQHF. Here the CDR3 DNA reads TGTGCCAGTAGTTCGGACAGGGGGCGAGGTCAGCCCCAGCATTTT.

The V call is TRBV4-2, the J call TRBJ2-7; 8 positions match TRBD1. The last part of the DNA fits TRBJ2-1 better; the J call may be wrong. Per germline, CDR1 LGHNA and CDR2 YNFKEQ. The CDR3 runs to 15 residues. The DNA for the CDR3 is TGTGCCAGCAGCCAAGTCCAGGGGGCCTTGGATGAGCAGTTCTTC. It translates to CASSQVQGALDEQFF.

This clone has only a few counts. This chain links TRBV6-5 with TRBJ1-2; D is undetermined. Deletions cut 1 base from V and 1 base from J, with 4 bases between. The CDR3 covers 13 residues. The germline gives CDR1 MNHEY, CDR2 SVGAGI. The CDR3 DNA sequence: TGTGCCAGCAGTTACTACAGTAACTATGGCTACACCTTC. Its translation is CASSYYSNYGYTF.

The chain recombines TRBV9 with TRBJ2-1; 8 bases match TRBD1. The CDR3 extends over 13 amino acids. The germline V gene has CDR1 SGDLS and CDR2 YYNGEE. V was clipped by 0 bases and J by 10 bases; unmatched bases: 3. The CDR3 is CASSVAQGAEQFF. CDR3 coding DNA: TGTGCCAGCAGCGTAGCGCAGGGGGCGGAGCAGTTCTTC.

This clone was observed once. The rearrangement joins TRBV7-9 to TRBJ2-7; tentative D call: TRBD1 (6 bases). Trimming cost V 1 base and J 3 bases, with 13 bases left between them. CDR3 length: 15 residues. Germline lookup yields CDR1 SEHNR and CDR2 FQNEAQ (reference sequence). This CDR3 is CASSLGQAGIYEQYF. CDR3 nucleotide sequence: TGTGCCAGCAGCTTAGGACAGGCTGGTATCTACGAGCAGTACTTC.